The present TCR beta chain was sequenced within a study of long-term antiretroviral therapy in people with HIV. Findings and limits, study-wide: Following ART, diversity rose but still fell short of transplant donor controls. HIV repertoire CDR3 lengths ranged less widely than those of controls.

Donors needed at least one pre-ART PBMC sample plus at least two post-ART samples. The immunoSEQ assay was v3.0, run at survey level. Roughly 40,000-55,000 T-cell genomes per sample were the sequencing target. Clones were sequenced by immunoSEQ multiplex PCR, and TCRdb holds only the in-frame ones, with some missing. This table holds some 2,500 clones, 60% to 85% found once. Germline V lookup: CDR1 KGHSH, CDR2 LQKENI. The V and J ends lost 3 bases and 1 base respectively, with 9 bases between them. CDR3 size: 14 residues. Regarding this clone: The antigen is undetermined.

This receptor was obtained from a middle-aged woman with HIV. The sample was unsorted PBMCs, taken 0.4 years before starting antiretroviral therapy. The chain is built from TRBV18 and TRBJ1-1, with D uncertain. The CDR3 loop is CASSPVGRNTEAFF. CDR3 DNA sequence: TGTGCCAGCTCACCGGTTGGGCGGAACACTGAAGCTTTCTTT.